This paragraph covers one T cell receptor (beta chain) sequence. What it binds is not known. This sample was included in a study of T cells in Graves' hyperthyroidism and ophthalmopathy. Study details: Peripheral blood was collected at initial diagnosis, before any treatment. Study-wide findings and caveats: Ophthalmopathy onset followed model prediction by a median approximately 7 months. Ophthalmopathy cases were set apart from stable hyperthyroidism by a 13 V-J model.

Together with thyroid ultrasound, orbital computed tomography, serum thyroxine and TRAb, clinical symptoms were used for diagnoses. The TCR beta CDR3 regions underwent amplification using RNA transcripts as the source. Carried out on the TCR CDR3, a first-round RT-PCR used the HTBI primer set. TCRdb recomputed calls from the multiplex PCR reads with MiXCR, one row per CDR3 protein. The sample has 300,000 to 400,000 distinct CDR3 sequences, roughly 20% seen once; the top ten hold 40%. This receptor was identified in a man younger than 35 with Graves' ophthalmopathy. The specimen sequenced was blood.

The CDR3 DNA is TGTGCCAGCAGTGGGACCGGGACAGGGGGGGCCGAGCAGTACTTC. Protein product: CASSGTGTGGAEQYF. The chain employs TRBV12-3 or TRBV12-4 and TRBJ2-7, with TRBD1 matching 11 bases. V lost 5 bases to trimming and J lost 6 bases; unmatched junction nucleotides: 9. The CDR3 runs 15 residues.